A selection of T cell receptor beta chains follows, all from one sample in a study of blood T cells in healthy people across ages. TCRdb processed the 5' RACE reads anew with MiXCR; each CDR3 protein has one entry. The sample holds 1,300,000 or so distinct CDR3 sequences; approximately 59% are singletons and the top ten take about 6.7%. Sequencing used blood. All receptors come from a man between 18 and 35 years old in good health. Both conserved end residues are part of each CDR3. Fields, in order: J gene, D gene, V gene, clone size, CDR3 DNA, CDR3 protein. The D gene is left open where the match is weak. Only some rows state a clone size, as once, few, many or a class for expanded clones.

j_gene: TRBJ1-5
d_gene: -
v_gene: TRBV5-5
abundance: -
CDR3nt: TGTGCCAGCAGCTTGGCCGGGGTTAACCAGCCCCAGCATTTT
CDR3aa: CASSLAGVNQPQHF

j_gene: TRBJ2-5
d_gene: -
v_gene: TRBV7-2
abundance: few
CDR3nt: TGTGCCAGCAGCTTAATAGACAGACAAGAGACCCAGTACTTC
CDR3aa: CASSLIDRQETQYF

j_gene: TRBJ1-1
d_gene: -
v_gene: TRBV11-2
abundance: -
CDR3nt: TGTGCCGTCCGTAGGGTCCGGGAGGAAGCTTTCTTT
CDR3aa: CAVRRVREEAFF

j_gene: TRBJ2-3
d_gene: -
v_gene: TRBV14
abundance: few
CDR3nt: TGTGCCAGCAGCCAATTGACAGTAGCGCAGTATTTT
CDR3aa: CASSQLTVAQYF

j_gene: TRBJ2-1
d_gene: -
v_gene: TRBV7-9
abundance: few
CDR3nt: TGTGCCAGCAGCTTAGTTCAGGAGCAGTTCTTC
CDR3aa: CASSLVQEQFF

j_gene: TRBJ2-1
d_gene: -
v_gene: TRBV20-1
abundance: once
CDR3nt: TGCAGTGCAAGGGGATTTGCCTACAATGAGCGGTTCTTC
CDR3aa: CSARGFAYNERFF

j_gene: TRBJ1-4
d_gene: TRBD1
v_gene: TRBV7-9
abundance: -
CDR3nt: TGTGCCAGCAGCTTAAGGACAGGGAATGAAAAACTGTTTTTT
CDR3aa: CASSLRTGNEKLFF

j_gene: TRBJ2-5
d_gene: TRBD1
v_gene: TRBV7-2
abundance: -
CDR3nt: TGTGCCAGCAGCCGTTCTGTGACAGGGGAAGAGACCCAGTACTTC
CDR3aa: CASSRSVTGEETQYF

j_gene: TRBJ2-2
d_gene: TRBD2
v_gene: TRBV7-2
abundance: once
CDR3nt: TGTGCCAGCAGCTTAGTCAGCGGGGGGAACACCGGGGAGCTGTTTTTT
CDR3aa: CASSLVSGGNTGELFF

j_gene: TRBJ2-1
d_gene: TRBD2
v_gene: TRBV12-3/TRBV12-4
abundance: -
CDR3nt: TGTGCCAGCAGTTTCCGACTAGCGGCAACCTCCTCCTACAATGAGCAGTTCTTC
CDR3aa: CASSFRLAATSSYNEQFF

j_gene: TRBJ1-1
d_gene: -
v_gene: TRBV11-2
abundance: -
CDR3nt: TGTGCCAGCAGCTTCAAAGTGGGCTACAACACTGAAGCTTTCTTT
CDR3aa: CASSFKVGYNTEAFF

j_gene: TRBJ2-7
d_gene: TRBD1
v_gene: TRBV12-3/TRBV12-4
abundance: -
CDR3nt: TGTGCCAGCAGTCCCCTCCCGGGACAGTCAGTGCAGTACTTC
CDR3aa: CASSPLPGQSVQYF

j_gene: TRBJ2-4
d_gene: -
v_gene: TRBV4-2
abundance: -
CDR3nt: TGTGCCAGCAGCCAAGCCCCCCCCGGAGAAAACATTCAGTACTTC
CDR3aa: CASSQAPPGENIQYF

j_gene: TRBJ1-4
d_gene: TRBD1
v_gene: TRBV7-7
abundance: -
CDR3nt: TGTGCCAGCAGCCGTGGACAGGGCTATGAAAAACTGTTTTTT
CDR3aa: CASSRGQGYEKLFF

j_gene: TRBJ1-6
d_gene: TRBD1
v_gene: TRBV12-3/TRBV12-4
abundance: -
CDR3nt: TGTGCCAGCACCAACCAAGGGACAGCAAATTCACCCCTCCACTTT
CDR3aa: CASTNQGTANSPLHF

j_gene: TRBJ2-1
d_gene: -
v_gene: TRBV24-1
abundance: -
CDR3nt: TGTGCCACCAGTGGGGCTAGCAGTTACAATGAGCAGTTCTTC
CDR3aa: CATSGASSYNEQFF

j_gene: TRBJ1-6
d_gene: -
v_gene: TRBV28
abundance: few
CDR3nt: TGTGCCAGTAGTTTAGCCCCGGCCAGGTTCGCCTTTCCGGAAAAAAATAATTCACCCCTCCACTTT
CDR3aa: CASSLAPARFAFPEKNNSPLHF

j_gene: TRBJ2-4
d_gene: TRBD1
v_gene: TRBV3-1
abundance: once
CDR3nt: TGTGCCAGCAGCCAGGGACAGGGCTTACACATTCAGTACTTC
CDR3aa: CASSQGQGLHIQYF

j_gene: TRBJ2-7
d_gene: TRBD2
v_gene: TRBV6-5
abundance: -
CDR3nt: TGTGCCAGCCGGAGGGGTGGGGGGGTGAGCGAGCAGTACTTC
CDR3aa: CASRRGGGVSEQYF

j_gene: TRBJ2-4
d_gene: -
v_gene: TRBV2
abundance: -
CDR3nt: TGTGCCAGCAGTGCTGGCGGCGTGGCCTTAGCCAAAAACATTCAGTACTTC
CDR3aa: CASSAGGVALAKNIQYF

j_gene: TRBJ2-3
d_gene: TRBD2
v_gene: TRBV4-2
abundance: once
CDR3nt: TGTGCCAGCAGCCGGGACGGCGGGGGGGCGGCAGATACGCAGTATTTT
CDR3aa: CASSRDGGGAADTQYF

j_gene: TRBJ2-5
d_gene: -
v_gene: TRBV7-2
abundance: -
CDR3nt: TGTGCCAGCAGCTTCCCTTTTCTAGCCCAGTACTTC
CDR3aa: CASSFPFLAQYF

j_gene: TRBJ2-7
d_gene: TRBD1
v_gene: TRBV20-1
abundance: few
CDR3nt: TGCAGTGCACCGACAGGGGGCGTCTACGAGCAGTACTTC
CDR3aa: CSAPTGGVYEQYF

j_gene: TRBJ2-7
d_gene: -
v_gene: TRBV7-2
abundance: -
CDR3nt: TGTGCCAGCAGCTTAGTTGAGACCCCCCTGTACTTC
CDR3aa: CASSLVETPLYF

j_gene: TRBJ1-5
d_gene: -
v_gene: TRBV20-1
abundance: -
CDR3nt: TGCAGTGCTAGTACAGATCAGCCCCAGCATTTT
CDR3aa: CSASTDQPQHF

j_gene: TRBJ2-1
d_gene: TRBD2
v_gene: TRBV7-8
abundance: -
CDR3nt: TGTGCCAGCAGCTCCACAACTAGCGCCTCGAATGAGCAGTTCTTC
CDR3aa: CASSSTTSASNEQFF

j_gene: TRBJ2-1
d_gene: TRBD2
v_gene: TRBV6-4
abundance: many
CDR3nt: TGTGCCAGCAGTGGGACTAGCGGGAGTTCGAATGAGCAGTTCTTC
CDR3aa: CASSGTSGSSNEQFF

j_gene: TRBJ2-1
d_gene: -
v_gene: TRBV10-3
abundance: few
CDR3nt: TGTGCCATCAGTTCCGAGGCTGAGTACAATGAGCAGTTCTTC
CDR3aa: CAISSEAEYNEQFF

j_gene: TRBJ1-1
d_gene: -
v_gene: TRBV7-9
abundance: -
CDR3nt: TGTGCCAGCAGCTTGACAACGCAGGGTTCTGAAGCTTTCTTT
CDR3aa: CASSLTTQGSEAFF

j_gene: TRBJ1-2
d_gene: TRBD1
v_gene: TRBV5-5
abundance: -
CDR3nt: TGTGCCAGCTATACCTGGGACAGGGAGGACTATGGCTACACCTTC
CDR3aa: CASYTWDREDYGYTF

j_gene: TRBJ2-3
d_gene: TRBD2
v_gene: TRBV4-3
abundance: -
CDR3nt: TGCGCCAGCAGCCATCGTTCGTCCAGCGGGAACACAGATACGCAGTATTTT
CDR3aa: CASSHRSSSGNTDTQYF

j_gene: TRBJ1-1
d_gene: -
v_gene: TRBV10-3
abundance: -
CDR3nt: TGTGCCATCAGTGAGGCAGTTGAAGCTTTCTTT
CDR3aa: CAISEAVEAFF

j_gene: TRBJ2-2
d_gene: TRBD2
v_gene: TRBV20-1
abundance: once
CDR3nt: TGCAGTGCTAGAGATCGGAGCGGGGGGGTTCCCGGGGAGCTGTTTTTT
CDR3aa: CSARDRSGGVPGELFF

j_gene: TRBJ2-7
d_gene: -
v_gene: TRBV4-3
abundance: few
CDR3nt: TGCGCCAGCAGCCAAGGTGGGCAGAGCTCCTACGAGCAGTACTTC
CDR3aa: CASSQGGQSSYEQYF

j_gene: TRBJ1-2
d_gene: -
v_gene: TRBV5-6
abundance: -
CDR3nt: TGTGCCAGCAGCTTGGTTCCCAGGGAAGCTAACTATGGCTACACCTTC
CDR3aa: CASSLVPREANYGYTF

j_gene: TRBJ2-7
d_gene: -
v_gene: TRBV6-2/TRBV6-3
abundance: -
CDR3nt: TGTGCCAGCAGTTACTCGTGGAGCTACGAGCAGTACTTC
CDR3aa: CASSYSWSYEQYF

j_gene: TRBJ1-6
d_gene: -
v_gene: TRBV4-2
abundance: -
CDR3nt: TGTGCCAGCAGCCAAGAGGCATCGGGCTCCTATAATTCACCCCTCCACTTT
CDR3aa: CASSQEASGSYNSPLHF

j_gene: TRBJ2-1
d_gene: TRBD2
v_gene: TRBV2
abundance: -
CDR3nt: TGTGCCAGCAAAGGACAGGGACTAGCGGCTAACAATGAGCAGTTCTTC
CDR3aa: CASKGQGLAANNEQFF

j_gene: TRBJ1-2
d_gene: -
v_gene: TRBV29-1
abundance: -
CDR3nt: TGCAGCGTATCGACAGGTCCCCTATATGGCTACACCTTC
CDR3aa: CSVSTGPLYGYTF

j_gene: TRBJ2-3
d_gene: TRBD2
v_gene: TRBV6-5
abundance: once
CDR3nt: TGTGCCAGCAGTTACCCGCTCGCGGGGGGTACAGATACGCAGTATTTT
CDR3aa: CASSYPLAGGTDTQYF

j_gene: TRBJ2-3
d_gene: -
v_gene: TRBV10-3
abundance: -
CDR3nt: TGTGCCCCCGCTGTCCATACTTGCACAGATACGCAGTATTTT
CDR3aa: CAPAVHTCTDTQYF

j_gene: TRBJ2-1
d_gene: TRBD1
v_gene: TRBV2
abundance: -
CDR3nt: TGTGCCACCCAGACAGGGTCCTACGAGCAGTTCTTC
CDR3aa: CATQTGSYEQFF

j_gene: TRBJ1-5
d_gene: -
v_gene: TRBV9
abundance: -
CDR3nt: TGTGCCAGCTCTCCCGGGAGGAATCAGCCCCAGCATTTT
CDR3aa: CASSPGRNQPQHF

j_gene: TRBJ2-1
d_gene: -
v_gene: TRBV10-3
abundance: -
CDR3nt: TGTGCCATCAGTGACGTAGCGCGCAATGAGCAGTTCTTC
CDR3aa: CAISDVARNEQFF

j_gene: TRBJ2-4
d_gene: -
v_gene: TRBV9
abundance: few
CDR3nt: TGTGCCAGCAGCGTAGTACCCTGGGGACCAGTAAGCAAAAACATTCAGTACTTC
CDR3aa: CASSVVPWGPVSKNIQYF

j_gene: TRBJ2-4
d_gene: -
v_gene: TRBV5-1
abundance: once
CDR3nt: TGCGCCAGCAGCAGAGCGAGTACGGGCAACAGCATTCAGTACTTC
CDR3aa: CASSRASTGNSIQYF

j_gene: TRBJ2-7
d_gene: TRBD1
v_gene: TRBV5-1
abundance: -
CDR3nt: TGCGCCAGCAGGGACGGGACAGGGACCTACGAGCAGTACTTC
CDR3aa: CASRDGTGTYEQYF

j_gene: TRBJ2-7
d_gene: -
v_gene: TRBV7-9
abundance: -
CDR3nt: TGTGCCAGCAGCGACTCCCGGCTCAGCGCGCAGGGGTCCTACGAGCAGTACTTC
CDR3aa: CASSDSRLSAQGSYEQYF

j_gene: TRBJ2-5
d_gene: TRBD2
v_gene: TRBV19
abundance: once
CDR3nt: TGTGCCAGTGCGAACCGGGCGGGGGGCAAACAAGAGACCCAGTACTTC
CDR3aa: CASANRAGGKQETQYF

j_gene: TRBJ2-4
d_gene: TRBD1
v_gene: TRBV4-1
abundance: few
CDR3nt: TGCGCCAGCAGCCAACCGACAGGGCAAAACATTCAGTACTTC
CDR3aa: CASSQPTGQNIQYF

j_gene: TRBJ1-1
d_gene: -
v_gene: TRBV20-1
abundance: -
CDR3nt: TGCAGTGTTGCAGTTGGCGGCGTTCCTGAAGCTTTCTTT
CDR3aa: CSVAVGGVPEAFF

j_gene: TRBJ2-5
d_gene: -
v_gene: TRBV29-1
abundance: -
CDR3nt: TGCATCGTTGGGTCGGGGCGGGAGACCCAGTACTTC
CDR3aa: CIVGSGRETQYF